This T cell receptor (beta chain) is drawn from a study of identifying expanded T cells in peripheral blood. Healthy donors had no documented immune events, such as infections, while sampled. CDR1 is SGHNT and CDR2 is YYREEE in the germline V gene (reference sequence). Deletions cut 0 bases from V and 4 bases from J, with 14 bases between. The CDR3 length is 16 residues. The repertoire was sequenced with immunoSEQ multiplex PCR; TCRdb's copy has only in-frame clones and lacks some. The sample holds about 91,000 clones; approximately 91% are singletons and the top ten take around 4%. Study outcomes and limitations: Technical replicates showed roughly 1.2 changed clones; about 2 weeks about 16.4; four weeks 19. Variance in clone template counts between approximately two-week samples significantly increased with total template count across all healthy donors.

About this clone itself: Antigen unknown.

This TCR was recovered from a person aged 18-70 years in good health. The chain has TRBV5-4 and TRBJ1-3, with D possibly TRBD1 on 6 matching bases. Sequencing was done on a sample of blood. The CDR3 bases are TGTGCCAGCAGCTTGGCCTTTAACAGGGACGGAAACACCATATATTTT. This sequence encodes CASSLAFNRDGNTIYF.